This TCR beta chain stems from a study of blood T cells in healthy people across ages (dated by TCRdb to between 2014 and 2016). Turning to the overall study: In model experiments, roughly one uniquely barcoded TCR beta cDNA molecule per two T cells was captured by template switching. To track age-related changes in TCR beta repertoire diversity, the study relied on deep sequencing normalized with unique cDNA molecular identifiers. The donors were divided into four age groups: young (average around 15 years), middle-aged (about 39), aged (about 56) and long-lived (roughly 82). To avoid experimental bias, donors of different ages were distributed randomly across sequencing lanes. For two donors (one aged 18 to 29 and one aged 80 or older), the study analyzed two additional independent replicas of 1 million unique cDNA reads from the same blood draw.

The paper as a whole reports these results and caveats: Bulk unsorted PBMC profiling prevented conclusive comparison of naive and antigen-experienced compartments. Estimates of total diversity based on one million sequenced T cells were considered lower bounds and underestimates. There was a strong correlation between observed TCR beta diversity and the percentage of naive T cells measured by flow cytometry. Compared with the aged group, the long-lived group had more naive CD4+ T cells, fewer expanded clones and increased TCR diversity, suggesting age selection. Donor CMV infection status was unknown, potentially confounding age-related changes in expanded clonotypes. Observed TCR beta diversity per million T cells fell roughly linearly with age, and a significant reduction was already apparent by age approximately 41.

Donors were a few dozen systemically healthy Caucasian individuals from Russia aged roughly 6 to 95 years. About 9.6 milliliters of peripheral blood were collected from each donor into EDTA-treated Vacutainer tubes. Ficoll-Paque density-gradient centrifugation was used to isolate PBMCs, with at least 7 million per sample. Total RNA was extracted from PBMCs with Trizol reagent, with at least 6 micrograms obtained per sample. Naive CD45RAhigh/CD27high T cell percentages were measured by flow cytometry on a PBMC aliquot from every donor. There are 17 amino acids in the CDR3, from cysteine to phenylalanine inclusive. The entry retains the CDR3 DNA only, 51 bases that are in frame from base 1. CDR1 is given as SQVTM and CDR2 as ANQGSEA, both from the germline V gene. V drops 5 bases and J drops 0 bases, leaving 20 bases in between. The sample holds many counts of this clonotype. Its antigen remains undetermined. No base quality values were provided; no much bigger clone lies one nucleotide off.

Preparation of the library involved 5' RACE. TCRdb lists the instrument as Illumina HiSeq 2500. A second PCR of roughly 7 to 11 cycles was performed with a sample-barcoded 5' primer and a J-beta primer mix. A unique molecular identifier was introduced onto each TCR beta cDNA molecule by a template-switch 5' adaptor carrying 12 random nucleotides. At least 3 million CDR3-containing paired-end reads were obtained from each sample. All of the RNA was converted into first-strand cDNA using the Mint cDNA synthesis kit, with a TRBC-specific oligonucleotide serving as the primer. All cDNA was treated with uracil-DNA glycosylase and then went through a first 18-cycle PCR with the universal primers M1SS and BC2_uni_R. In the paper's pipeline: For normalization, 1 million high-quality reads were randomly selected from each sample, with every read carrying a distinct molecular identifier. Instead of being binned into consensus sequences, reads that shared molecular identifiers were thrown out. MiTCR, set to a Q25 quality threshold and the strictest error-elimination algorithm, was used for CDR3 identification, clonotype clustering and error correction. A nonparametric unseen species model with Euler transformation was used to estimate a lower bound on total TCR beta diversity. Using fastp at Q25 and MiXCR, TCRdb reprocessed the public reads and kept productive beta chains. Every distinct CDR3 protein forms one entry, paired with its most common genes and DNA. The V and J calls and clone size are TCRdb's, not the authors'. Recorded for this sample are roughly 1.5 million distinct CDR3 sequences; roughly 43% of them occurred a single time. In total, the top ten clones hold approximately 4% of the sample.

The receptor comes from a woman aged 18-29 years in good health. The rearrangement combines TRBV29-1 with TRBJ2-1, with the D gene not confidently named. The sample comprised blood. The sequence in DNA is TGCAGCGTTATGACTCGGATGGCATTCTCCTCCTACAATGAGCAGTTCTTC. This gives the protein CSVMTRMAFSSYNEQFF.